The clone carrying this TCR beta chain was seen a handful of times. From the 5' RACE reads, TCRdb called clonotypes with MiXCR, one entry per CDR3 protein. The sample has nearly 900,000 distinct CDR3 sequences; roughly 12% are singletons. The data are from a study of identical twins. Trimming took 6 bases from V and 4 from J, leaving 15 bases between them. The CDR3 is 14 amino acids. Germline V gives CDR1 SQVTM, CDR2 ANQGSEA. These data are also associated with another study on yellow fever vaccine responses in identical twins.

The specimen sequenced was PBMCs. V and J are TRBV29-1 and TRBJ2-2; D is possibly TRBD2 (5 bases). This clonotype was sampled from a woman younger than 35 in good health. The CDR3: CSVGIGGATGELFF. In DNA form, the CDR3 reads TGCAGCGTCGGGATAGGAGGTGCCACCGGGGAGCTGTTTTTT.